Presented here are 25 T cell receptor beta chains from one specimen sequenced in a study of cytomegalovirus exposure and HLA in healthy donors. Primers included in the PCR were 60 Vbeta and 13 Jbeta primers. The data were produced by immunoSEQ multiplex PCR, yet TCRdb's version contains in-frame clones alone and is incomplete. This table holds under 200,000 clones, approximately 78% found once. The sequenced material came from PBMCs. All receptors derive from a woman between 18 and 29 years old in good health and CMV-seronegative.

The V call is TRBV7-9, the J call TRBJ2-1; a weak D match, TRBD2 (6 bases). This CDR3 region has 16 residues. In germline, CDR1 is SEHNR, CDR2 FQNEAQ (reference sequence). V gave up 2 bases and J gave up 0 bases, with 11 bases separating them. The CDR3 DNA sequence: TGTGCCAGCAGCTTAATCTCGACTAGCTCCTACAATGAGCAGTTCTTC. It codes for CASSLISTSSYNEQFF. Based on the CDR3 plus reference TRBV7-9 and TRBJ2-1, the full variable domain is DTGVSQNPRHKITKRGQNVTFRCDPISEHNRLYWYRQTLGQGPEFLTYFQNEAQLEKSRLLSDRFSAERPKGSFSTLEIQRTEQGDSAMYLCASSLISTSSYNEQFFGPGTRLTVL.

This clone turned up a few times. The gene calls are TRBV5-1 and TRBJ1-1, with no clear D. There are 11 residues in the CDR3. Trimming left V 0 bases short and J 7 bases short, with 4 bases between. Germline V gives CDR1 SGHRS, CDR2 YFSETQ. CDR3: CASSLAGEAFF. The CDR3 DNA is TGCGCCAGCAGCTTGGCCGGTGAAGCTTTCTTT.

Written as DNA, the CDR3 is TGTGCCAGCAGCGCGACAGGGGCGAACACCGGGGAGCTGTTTTTT. Translation gives CASSATGANTGELFF. V gene TRBV9 combines with J gene TRBJ2-2, with TRBD1 matching 8 bases. The CDR3 length is 15 residues. Trimming removed 3 bases from V and 0 bases from J; junction bases left unmatched: 1. Germline assignment: CDR1 SGDLS and CDR2 YYNGEE.

This clone is a singleton in its sample. The chain has TRBV29-1 and TRBJ1-2; D ambiguous. V gave up 6 bases and J gave up 1 base, with 15 bases separating them. The CDR3 has 14 residues. CDR1 is SQVTM, CDR2 ANQGSEA, per germline. CDR3: CSVLTFSFNYGYTF. Written as DNA, the CDR3 is TGCAGCGTCTTGACATTTTCTTTTAACTATGGCTACACCTTC.

Notes on this clone: Other DNA variants within this sample encode the same CDR3. The V and J genes are TRBV5-4 and TRBJ1-5; the D is unclear. CDR1 is SGHNT and CDR2 is YYREEE in the germline V gene (reference sequence). V was cut by 0 bases and J by 2 bases, with 6 bases left in between. The CDR3 contains 14 residues. CDR3 amino acids: CASSLGGGNQPQHF. The CDR3 DNA sequence: TGTGCCAGCAGCTTGGGCGGGGGCAATCAGCCCCAGCATTTT.

The V and J genes are TRBV28 and TRBJ1-1, with D unresolved. The CDR3 contains 14 residues. Trimming shortened V by 6 bases and J by 0 bases, and 11 bases separated the two germline ends. Germline loops: CDR1 MDHEN, CDR2 SYDVKM. The CDR3 region is CASREGSVNTEAFF. CDR3 sequence (DNA): TGTGCCAGCAGAGAAGGGAGCGTGAACACTGAAGCTTTCTTT.

The chain has TRBV30 and TRBJ2-1; 9 positions agree with TRBD2. This CDR3 comprises 15 residues. V lost 0 bases, J lost 5 bases, and 5 bases stayed unmatched. Germline V gene lookup returns CDR1 GTSNPN and CDR2 SVGIG (reference sequence). CDR3 in amino acids: CAWSVGLAGNNEQFF. CDR3 bases: TGTGCCTGGAGTGTTGGGCTAGCGGGAAACAATGAGCAGTTCTTC.

V and J are TRBV7-8 and TRBJ1-1, with a tentative D call TRBD1 (5 bases). CDR1 is SGHVS, CDR2 FQNEAQ, per germline. The CDR3 runs 15 residues. The germline V and J ends were trimmed by 3 bases and 1 base, with 12 bases remaining between them. The CDR3 nucleotides are TGTGCCAGCAGCTTGGGCCGAACAGGGAACACTGAAGCTTTCTTT. It specifies CASSLGRTGNTEAFF.

The CDR3 is CASSFRQGYTEAFF. CDR3 coding DNA: TGTGCCAGCAGCTTCAGGCAGGGGTATACTGAAGCTTTCTTT. This sequence joins TRBV7-2 and TRBJ1-1, with a possible D match to TRBD1 (6 bases). CDR3 size: 14 residues. Deletions cut 3 bases from V and 5 bases from J, with 13 bases between. In germline, CDR1 is SGHTA, CDR2 FQGNSA.

The chain couples TRBV5-1 to TRBJ2-1, with TRBD1 matching 7 bases. This CDR3 is built from 14 residues. Trimming cost V 2 bases and J 2 bases; bases outside gene matches: 1. CDR1 SGHRS and CDR2 YFSETQ come from the germline V gene. CDR3 sequence: CASSLRGPYNEQFF. The CDR3 DNA reads as TGCGCCAGCAGCTTAAGGGGGCCCTACAATGAGCAGTTCTTC.

V is TRBV6-1 and J is TRBJ2-2; D is unclear. V shed 2 bases and J shed 2 bases, with 3 bases lying between them. CDR1 is MNHNS and CDR2 is SASEGT in the germline V gene. The CDR3 is 13 amino acids. The CDR3 DNA sequence: TGTGCCAGCAGTGAACTAAACACCGGGGAGCTGTTTTTT. This sequence encodes CASSELNTGELFF.

The chain carries TRBV14 and TRBJ2-2, with D unresolved. The germline V gene has CDR1 SGHDN and CDR2 FVKESK. The CDR3 covers 16 residues. Trimming cost V 2 bases and J 1 base, with 11 bases left between them. The CDR3 DNA reads TGTGCCAGCAGCCAAAACACCCCCCGGAACACCGGGGAGCTGTTTTTT. Encoded protein: CASSQNTPRNTGELFF.

The chain is built from TRBV5-1 and TRBJ2-1; 7 bases line up with TRBD2. Germline loops: CDR1 SGHRS, CDR2 YFSETQ. V shed 6 bases, J shed 5 bases, and the junction held 11 bases outside the gene matches. CDR3 length: 15 amino acids. CDR3 bases: TGCGCCAGCACCCGGGTGGCGGGAGTGGACAATGAGCAGTTCTTC. Protein: CASTRVAGVDNEQFF.

V gene TRBV11-3 combines with J gene TRBJ1-2, with 11 bases identical to TRBD1. The CDR3 loop spans 17 amino acids. V was pared by 5 bases and J by 3 bases, with 11 bases of the junction left unmatched. CDR1 and CDR2 from the germline V gene are SGHNT and YENEEA. DNA of the CDR3: TGTGCCAGCAGCGTCGAACGGACAGGGGGCTTCGACTATGGCTACACCTTC. Protein sequence: CASSVERTGGFDYGYTF. Complete variable domain (other parts from reference TRBV11-3 and TRBJ1-2): EAGVVQSPRYKIIEKKQPVAFWCNPISGHNTLYWYLQNLGQGPELLIRYENEEAVDDSQLPKDRFSAERLKGVDSTLKIQPAELGDSAVYLCASSVERTGGFDYGYTFGSGTRLTVV.

The chain is built from TRBV7-9 and TRBJ1-6, with D perhaps TRBD1 (5 bases). V lost 5 bases, J lost 10 bases, and 12 bases lay in between. The CDR3 is 13 residues long. Germline assignment: CDR1 SEHNR and CDR2 FQNEAQ (reference sequence). CDR3: CASSPDILSPLHF. CDR3 DNA sequence: TGTGCCAGCAGCCCGGACATCCTATCACCCCTCCACTTT. Based on the CDR3 plus reference TRBV7-9 and TRBJ1-6, the full variable domain is DTGVSQNPRHKITKRGQNVTFRCDPISEHNRLYWYRQTLGQGPEFLTYFQNEAQLEKSRLLSDRFSAERPKGSFSTLEIQRTEQGDSAMYLCASSPDILSPLHFGNGTRLTVT.

The chain employs TRBV2 and TRBJ2-1, with 10 bases that match TRBD2. CDR3 length equals 13 residues. Germline CDR1 SNHLY, CDR2 FYNNEI. The junction had 8 bases not matched to a gene; V was cut back by 8 bases and J by 10 bases. CDR3 sequence reads: CASGLAGAGEQFF. Written as DNA, the CDR3 is TGTGCCAGCGGTCTAGCGGGAGCAGGGGAGCAGTTCTTC.

This chain joins TRBV27 and TRBJ2-1; 10 nucleotides match TRBD2. CDR1 is MNHEY and CDR2 is SMNVEV in the germline V gene (reference sequence). The CDR3 runs 15 residues. After removal of 7 bases from V and 4 bases from J, the junction contained 7 bases not matched to a gene. CDR3 residues: CASTKREGRYNEQFF. The CDR3, as DNA: TGTGCCAGCACGAAGCGGGAGGGCCGGTACAATGAGCAGTTCTTC.

The V and J genes are TRBV29-1 and TRBJ2-1; D might be TRBD1 (6 bases). This CDR3 is built from 13 residues. The V gene lost 3 bases and the J gene lost 3 bases, with 9 bases spanning the gap. Per germline, CDR1 SQVTM and CDR2 ANQGSEA. The DNA of the CDR3 is TGCAGCGTTGAGGCGACAGGCTACAATGAGCAGTTCTTC. It codes for CSVEATGYNEQFF.

V usage is TRBV18 and J usage is TRBJ2-2; possible D gene TRBD2, 5 bases. This CDR3 has 16 residues. Germline values: CDR1 KGHSH, CDR2 LQKENI. V lost 6 bases and J lost 4, with 18 bases in between. CDR3 residues: CASSPRAARGTGELFF. The CDR3 DNA sequence: TGTGCCAGCTCCCCGAGGGCCGCCCGCGGCACCGGGGAGCTGTTTTTT.

The V call is TRBV5-1, the J call TRBJ2-1; weak D call: TRBD1 (6 bases). Germline assignment: CDR1 SGHRS and CDR2 YFSETQ. This CDR3 region has 15 residues. Trimming took 0 bases from V and 8 from J, leaving 15 bases between them. DNA of the CDR3: TGCGCCAGCAGCTTGGTGGGGGCCCCAGGCGATGAGCAGTTCTTC. This translates into CASSLVGAPGDEQFF.

The chain has TRBV5-1 and TRBJ1-1; TRBD1 might be the D (6 bases). Germline values: CDR1 SGHRS, CDR2 YFSETQ. The CDR3 length is 16 residues. The V end lost 3 bases, the J end lost 0 bases, and 15 bases lay between the germline ends. CDR3 nucleotide sequence: TGCGCCAGCAGCTCGAGTTTAACAGGGCTGAACACTGAAGCTTTCTTT. The encoded protein is CASSSSLTGLNTEAFF.

The chain has TRBV2 and TRBJ2-7; D uncertain. This CDR3 has 13 amino acids. The germline V gene has CDR1 SNHLY and CDR2 FYNNEI. With 3 bases removed from V and 0 bases from J, the gap between germline ends came to 6 bases. CDR3 residues: CASSDRSSYEQYF. CDR3 sequence (DNA): TGTGCCAGCAGTGATCGGAGCTCCTACGAGCAGTACTTC.

The V gene is TRBV6-1, the J gene TRBJ1-2, with 8 nucleotides matching TRBD1. The ends lost 3 bases at V and 8 bases at J; junction bases unmatched: 8. This CDR3 is built from 14 residues. CDR1 is MNHNS and CDR2 is SASEGT in the germline V gene. The CDR3 loop reads CASSDRGLSAGYTF. Here the CDR3 DNA reads TGTGCCAGCAGTGACAGGGGGCTATCTGCCGGCTACACCTTC.

The chain links TRBV19 to TRBJ2-5, with 10 bases identical to TRBD1. The DNA end is more similar to TRBJ2-7, so the J call may be wrong. CDR1 and CDR2 (germline): LNHDA, SQIVND (reference sequence). This CDR3 has 14 residues. DNA of the CDR3: TGTGCCAGTAGTCCCGGGACAGGGGCCTACGAGCAGTACTTC. Its translation: CASSPGTGAYEQYF.

The count of this clone is one. J is TRBJ2-2 and V is TRBV19; TRBD2 aligns across 8 bases. The CDR3 contains 14 residues. Germline CDR1 is LNHDA and CDR2 is SQIVND (reference sequence). The ends lost 8 bases at V and 4 bases at J; junction bases unmatched: 6. CDR3 region: CASRGGLGTGELFF. The CDR3 DNA reads TGTGCCAGTCGGGGGGGATTGGGCACCGGGGAGCTGTTTTTT.